This T cell receptor beta chain was recovered during a study of response to subunit inactivated influenza vaccine. Notes on the study in general: Every seasonal influenza vaccination brings in few new T cells, the authors suggested.

CDR1 is DFQATT and CDR2 is SNEGSKA in the germline V gene (reference sequence). This CDR3 region has 14 residues. V lost 1 base and J lost 6, with 14 bases in between. In its sample, this clonotype was seen many times. As yet, its antigen is unknown. TCRdb re-derived calls from the RT-PCR reads in MiXCR, one entry per CDR3 protein. This repertoire shows 400,000 to 650,000 distinct CDR3 sequences, 6% to 9% found once; its top ten account for roughly 14%. J is TRBJ2-3 and V is TRBV20-1; tentative D call: TRBD1 (6 bases). The source material was PBMCs from blood, sampled 23 to 25 months after vaccination. The receptor comes from a man aged 50-75 years who received an inactivated influenza vaccine. CDR3 in amino acids: CSARGGSQGDTQYF. The CDR3 DNA reads as TGCAGTGCTAGAGGGGGTTCCCAGGGGGATACGCAGTATTTT.